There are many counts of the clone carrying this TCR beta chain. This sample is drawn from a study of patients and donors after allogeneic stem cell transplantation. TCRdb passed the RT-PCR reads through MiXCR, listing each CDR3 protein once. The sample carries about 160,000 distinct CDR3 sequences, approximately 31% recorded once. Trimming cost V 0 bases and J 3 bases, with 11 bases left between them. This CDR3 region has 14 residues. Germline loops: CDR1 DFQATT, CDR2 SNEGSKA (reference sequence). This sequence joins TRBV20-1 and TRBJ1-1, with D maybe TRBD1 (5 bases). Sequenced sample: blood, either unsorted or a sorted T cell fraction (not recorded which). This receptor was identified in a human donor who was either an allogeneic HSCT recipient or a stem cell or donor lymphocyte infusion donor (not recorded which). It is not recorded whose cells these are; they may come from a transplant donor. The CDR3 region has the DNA TGCAGTGCTAGAGATCCAGGAGGGGACACTGAAGCTTTCTTT. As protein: CSARDPGGDTEAFF.